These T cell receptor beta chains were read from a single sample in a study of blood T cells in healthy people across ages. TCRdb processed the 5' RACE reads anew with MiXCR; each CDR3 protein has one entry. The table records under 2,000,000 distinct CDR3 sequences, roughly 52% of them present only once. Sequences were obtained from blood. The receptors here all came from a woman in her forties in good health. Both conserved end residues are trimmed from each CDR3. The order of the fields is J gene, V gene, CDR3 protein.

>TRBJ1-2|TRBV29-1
SVVDGGYGYT
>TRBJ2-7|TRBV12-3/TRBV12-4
ASSRGTVQTYEQY
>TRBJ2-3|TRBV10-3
AISGGSHTDTQY
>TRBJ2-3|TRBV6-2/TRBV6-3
ASSLGTSGGISTDTQY
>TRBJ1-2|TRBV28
ASSSVSTGVGGYT
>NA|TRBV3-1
ASSRAASTAYEQY
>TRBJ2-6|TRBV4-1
ASSQQGASGANVLT
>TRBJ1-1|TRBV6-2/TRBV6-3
ASLDAMNTEAF
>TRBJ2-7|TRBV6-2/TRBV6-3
ASSWTSSPYEQY
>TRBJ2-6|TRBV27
ASSPSRGDSSGANVLT
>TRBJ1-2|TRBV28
ASSLSSGRLNYGYT
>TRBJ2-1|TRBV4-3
ASSQGWVSYEYNEQF
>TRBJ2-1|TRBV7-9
ASSREGKSYNEQF
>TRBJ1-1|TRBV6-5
ASSYRTGRTEAF
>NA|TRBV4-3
ASSRTSILGVETQY
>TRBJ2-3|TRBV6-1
ASSKAGTPSDTQY
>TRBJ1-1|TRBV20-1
SARSPEGMNTEAF
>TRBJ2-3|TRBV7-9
ASSSGGRGCSTDTQY
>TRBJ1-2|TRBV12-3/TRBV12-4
ASSFSKSGGNYGYT
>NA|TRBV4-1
ASSQVIQGHSSYEQY
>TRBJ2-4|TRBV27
ATAEAGGDIQY
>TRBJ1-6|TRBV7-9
ASSTENSPLH
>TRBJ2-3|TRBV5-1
ASSLGGASGDTQY
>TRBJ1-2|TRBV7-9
ASSDTGGLHYT
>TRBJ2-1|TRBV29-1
TTSGLAGVNEQF
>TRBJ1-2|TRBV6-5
ASSYQGPNYGYT
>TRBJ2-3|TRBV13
ASGLASLTDTQY
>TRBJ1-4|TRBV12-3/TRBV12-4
ASRTAGGNEKLF
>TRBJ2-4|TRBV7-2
ASSPGGEGDEQY
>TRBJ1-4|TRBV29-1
SVAVANEKLF
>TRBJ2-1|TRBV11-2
ASSRTGTSGGVAKSYNEQF
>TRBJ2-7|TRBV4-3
ASSQRVLSGGAPEIQY
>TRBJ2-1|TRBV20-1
SAPQVRLAGLYNEQF
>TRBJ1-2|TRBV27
ASSPPGTGNRYT
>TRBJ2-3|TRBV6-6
ASSYMGRGGSTDTQY
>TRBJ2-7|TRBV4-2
ASSQDSRDRSYEQY
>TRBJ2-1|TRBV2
ASLGQGVVNEQF
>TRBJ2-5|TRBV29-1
SVEKTGLGETQY
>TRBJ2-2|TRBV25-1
ASSEWSGELF
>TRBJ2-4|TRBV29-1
GVEETNTRLY
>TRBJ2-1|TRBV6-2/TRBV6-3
ASSSGLAGGPRLNEQF
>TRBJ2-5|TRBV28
ASTTLRTGKQETQY
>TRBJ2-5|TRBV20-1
SPLAGPTRTQY
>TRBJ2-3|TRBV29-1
SVNRAGDATQY
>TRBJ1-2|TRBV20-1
SARAYYT
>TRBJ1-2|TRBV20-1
SARQGQGVGYT
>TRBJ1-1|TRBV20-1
SADGQPEAF
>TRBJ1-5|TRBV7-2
ASSAGQGFNQPQH